This TCR beta chain derives from a study of blood T cell repertoires in COVID-19. V was clipped by 5 bases and J by 5 bases; unmatched bases: 9. The CDR3 is 15 residues long. Germline lookup yields CDR1 SGHAT and CDR2 FQNNGV. The repertoire was sequenced with immunoSEQ multiplex PCR; TCRdb's copy has only in-frame clones and lacks some. The table lists about 150,000 clones, 84% of them singletons. This chain connects TRBV11-2 to TRBJ1-2; 9 bases line up with TRBD1. The sequence came from a woman aged 45-65 years with acute or convalescent COVID-19. The material sequenced was peripheral blood. Here the CDR3 reads CASSPAGTGMYGYTF. The CDR3 DNA sequence: TGTGCCAGCAGCCCCGCGGGGACAGGGATGTATGGCTACACCTTC.